The 2 T cell receptor beta chains reported below all come from one sample, sequenced in a study of molecular identifiers for immune sequencing clone quantification. TCRdb re-analysed the PCR reads in MiXCR, keeping a single row per CDR3 protein. Found here are 15,000 to 20,000 distinct CDR3 sequences, about 21% of them singletons; the top ten hold about 6.4%. Specimen: naive CD8+ T cells from blood, with Jurkat cell RNA spiked in. Sample subset: FACS-sorted CD8+CD4-CCR7+CD45RA+ naive T cells. These receptors were collected from a human donor in good health. Some libraries in this study had Jurkat cell RNA spiked in.

The table lists this clonotype with a count of one. Since a much larger clone is just one base distant, this may be a read error. The V gene is TRBV29-1, the J gene TRBJ2-5, with TRBD2 as a possible D gene (5 bases). CDR1 is SQVTM, CDR2 ANQGSEA, per germline. The CDR3 loop spans 13 amino acids. V lost 7 bases, J lost 1 base, and 13 bases lay in between. The CDR3 nucleotides are TGCAGCGCCCAACTCCGGGGCCAAGAGACCCAGTACTTC. It codes for CSAQLRGQETQYF.

Ten or more counts support this clonotype. J is TRBJ2-7 and V is TRBV28; D unclear. The germline CDR1 and CDR2 sequences are MDHEN and SYDVKM. The CDR3 consists of 12 residues. Trimming left V 2 bases short and J 3 bases short, with 5 bases between. The CDR3 region is CASSLDLYEQYF. The CDR3 DNA is TGTGCCAGCAGTTTAGATCTCTACGAGCAGTACTTC. Combining the CDR3 with reference TRBV28 and TRBJ2-7 gives the whole variable domain DVKVTQSSRYLVKRTGEKVFLECVQDMDHENMFWYRQDPGLGLRLIYFSYDVKMKEKGDIPEGYSVSREKKERFSLILESASTNQTSMYLCASSLDLYEQYFGPGTRLTVT.